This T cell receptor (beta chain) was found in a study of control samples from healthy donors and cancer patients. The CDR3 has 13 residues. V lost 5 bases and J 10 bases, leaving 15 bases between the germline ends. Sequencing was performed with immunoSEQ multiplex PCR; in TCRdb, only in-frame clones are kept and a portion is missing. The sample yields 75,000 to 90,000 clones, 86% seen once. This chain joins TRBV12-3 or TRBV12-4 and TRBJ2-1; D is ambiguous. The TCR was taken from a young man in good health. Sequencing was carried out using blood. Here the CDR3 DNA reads TGTGCCAGCAGTCTTTCGGAGTTAAGGGAGCAGTTCTTC. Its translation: CASSLSELREQFF.